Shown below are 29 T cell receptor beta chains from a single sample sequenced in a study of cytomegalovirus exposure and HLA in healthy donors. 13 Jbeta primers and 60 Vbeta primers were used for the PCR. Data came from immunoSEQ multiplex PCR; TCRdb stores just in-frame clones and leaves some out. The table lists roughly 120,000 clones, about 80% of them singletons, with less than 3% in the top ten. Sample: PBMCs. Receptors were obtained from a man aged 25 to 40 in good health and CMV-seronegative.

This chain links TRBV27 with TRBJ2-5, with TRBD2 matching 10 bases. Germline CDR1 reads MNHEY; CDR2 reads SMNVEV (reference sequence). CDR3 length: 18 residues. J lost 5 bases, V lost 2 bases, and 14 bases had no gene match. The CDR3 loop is CASSLRFSPSGSGETQYF. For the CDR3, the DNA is TGTGCCAGCAGTTTAAGGTTCTCTCCTAGCGGGAGTGGTGAGACCCAGTACTTC.

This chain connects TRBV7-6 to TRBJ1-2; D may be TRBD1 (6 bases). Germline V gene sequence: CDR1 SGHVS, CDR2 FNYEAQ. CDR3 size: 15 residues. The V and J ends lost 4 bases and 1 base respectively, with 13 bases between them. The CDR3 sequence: CASSSETGYNYGYTF. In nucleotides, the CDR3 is TGTGCCAGCAGCTCTGAAACAGGGTATAACTATGGCTACACCTTC.

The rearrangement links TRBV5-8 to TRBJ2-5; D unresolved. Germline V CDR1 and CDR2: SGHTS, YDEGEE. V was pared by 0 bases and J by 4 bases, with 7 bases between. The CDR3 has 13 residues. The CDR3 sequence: CASSLGSLETQYF. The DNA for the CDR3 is TGTGCCAGCAGCTTGGGCAGTTTAGAGACCCAGTACTTC.

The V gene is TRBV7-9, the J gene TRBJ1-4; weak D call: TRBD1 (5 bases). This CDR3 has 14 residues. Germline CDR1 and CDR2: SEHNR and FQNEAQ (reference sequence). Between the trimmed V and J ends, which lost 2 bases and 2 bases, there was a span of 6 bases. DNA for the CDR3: TGTGCCAGCAGCTTACGGGGGACTAATGAAAAACTGTTTTTT. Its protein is CASSLRGTNEKLFF.

The DNA of the CDR3 is TGTGCCAGCAGCTCGGCCCCGGGACAGGAGACCCAGTACTTC. Translated: CASSSAPGQETQYF. This rearrangement joins TRBV5-6 to TRBJ2-5; TRBD1 matches at 7 bases. The CDR3 runs 14 residues. Losses at the gene ends were 3 bases for V and 5 bases for J; bases not matched to a gene: 7. Germline V gene sequence: CDR1 SGHDT, CDR2 YYEEEE.

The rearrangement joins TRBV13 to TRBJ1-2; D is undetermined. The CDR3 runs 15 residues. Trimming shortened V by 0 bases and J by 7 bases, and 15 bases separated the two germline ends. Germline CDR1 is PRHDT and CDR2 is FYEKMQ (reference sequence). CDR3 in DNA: TGTGCCAGCAGCTTAGGCCCCGCGCGACTTGCTGGCTACACCTTC. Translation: CASSLGPARLAGYTF.

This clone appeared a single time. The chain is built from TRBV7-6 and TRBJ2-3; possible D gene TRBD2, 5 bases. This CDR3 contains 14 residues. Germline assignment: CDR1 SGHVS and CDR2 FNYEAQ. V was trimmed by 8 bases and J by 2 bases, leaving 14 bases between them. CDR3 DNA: TGTGCCAGCTCTAGCAGTTTGTTCACAGATACGCAGTATTTT. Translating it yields CASSSSLFTDTQYF.

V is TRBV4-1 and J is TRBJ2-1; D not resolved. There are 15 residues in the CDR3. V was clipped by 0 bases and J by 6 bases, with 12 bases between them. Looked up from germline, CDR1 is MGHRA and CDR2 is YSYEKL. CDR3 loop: CASSQDHGASNEQFF. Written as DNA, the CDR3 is TGCGCCAGCAGCCAAGACCACGGAGCGTCCAATGAGCAGTTCTTC.

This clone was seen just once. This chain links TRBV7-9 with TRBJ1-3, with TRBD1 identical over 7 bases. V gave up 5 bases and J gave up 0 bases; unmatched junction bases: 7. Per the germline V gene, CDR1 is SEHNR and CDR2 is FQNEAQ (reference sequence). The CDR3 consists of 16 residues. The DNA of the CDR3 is TGTGCCAGCAGCCCAAGGGGACAGATCTCTGGAAACACCATATATTTT. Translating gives CASSPRGQISGNTIYF.

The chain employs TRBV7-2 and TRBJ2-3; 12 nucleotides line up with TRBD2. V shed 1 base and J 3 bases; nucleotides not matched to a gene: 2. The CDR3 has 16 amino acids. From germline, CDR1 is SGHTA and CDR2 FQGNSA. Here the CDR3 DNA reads TGTGCCAGCAGCTTAGATGGGACTAGCGGGACAGATACGCAGTATTTT. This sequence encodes CASSLDGTSGTDTQYF.

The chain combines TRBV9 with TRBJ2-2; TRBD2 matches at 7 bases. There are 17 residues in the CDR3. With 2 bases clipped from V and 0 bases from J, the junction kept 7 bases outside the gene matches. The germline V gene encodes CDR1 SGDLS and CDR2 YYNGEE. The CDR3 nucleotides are TGTGCCAGCAGCGTGTCTAGCGGCCGACCGAACACCGGGGAGCTGTTTTTT. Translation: CASSVSSGRPNTGELFF.

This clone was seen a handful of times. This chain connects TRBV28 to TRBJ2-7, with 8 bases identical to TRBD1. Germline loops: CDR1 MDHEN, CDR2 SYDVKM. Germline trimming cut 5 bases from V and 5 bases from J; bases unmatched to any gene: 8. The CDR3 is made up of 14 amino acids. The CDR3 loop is CASSPRTGSHEQYF. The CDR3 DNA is TGTGCCAGCAGTCCCCGGACAGGGAGCCACGAGCAGTACTTC.

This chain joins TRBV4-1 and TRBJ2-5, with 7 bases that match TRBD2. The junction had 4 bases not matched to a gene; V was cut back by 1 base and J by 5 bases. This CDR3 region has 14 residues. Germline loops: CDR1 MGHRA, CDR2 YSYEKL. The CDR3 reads CASSQVGGLETQYF. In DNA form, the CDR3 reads TGCGCCAGCAGCCAAGTGGGAGGGTTGGAGACCCAGTACTTC.

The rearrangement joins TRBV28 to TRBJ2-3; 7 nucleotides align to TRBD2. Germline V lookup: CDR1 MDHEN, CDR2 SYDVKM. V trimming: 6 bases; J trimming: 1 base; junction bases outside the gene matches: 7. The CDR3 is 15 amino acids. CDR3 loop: CASSPTGLRTDTQYF. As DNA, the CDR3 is TGTGCCAGCAGCCCGACGGGACTACGCACAGATACGCAGTATTTT.

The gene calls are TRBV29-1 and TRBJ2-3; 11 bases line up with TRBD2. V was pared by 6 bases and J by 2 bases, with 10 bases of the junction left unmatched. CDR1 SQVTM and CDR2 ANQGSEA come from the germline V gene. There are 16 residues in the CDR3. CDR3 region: CSVAGLADSSTDTQYF. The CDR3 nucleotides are TGCAGCGTAGCGGGACTAGCGGACTCGTCCACAGATACGCAGTATTTT.

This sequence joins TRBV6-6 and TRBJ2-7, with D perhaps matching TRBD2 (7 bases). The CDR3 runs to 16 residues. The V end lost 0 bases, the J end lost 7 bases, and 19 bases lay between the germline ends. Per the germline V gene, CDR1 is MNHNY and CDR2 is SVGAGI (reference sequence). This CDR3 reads CASSYSHRVAGGEQYF. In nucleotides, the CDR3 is TGTGCCAGCAGTTACTCACACAGGGTAGCCGGGGGGGAGCAGTACTTC.

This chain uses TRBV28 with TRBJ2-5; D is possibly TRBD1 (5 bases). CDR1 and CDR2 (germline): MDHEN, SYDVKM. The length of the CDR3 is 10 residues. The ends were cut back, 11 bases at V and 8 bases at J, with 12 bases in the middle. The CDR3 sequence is CASGQGTQYF. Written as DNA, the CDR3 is TGTGCCTCGGGTCAGGGCACCCAGTACTTC.

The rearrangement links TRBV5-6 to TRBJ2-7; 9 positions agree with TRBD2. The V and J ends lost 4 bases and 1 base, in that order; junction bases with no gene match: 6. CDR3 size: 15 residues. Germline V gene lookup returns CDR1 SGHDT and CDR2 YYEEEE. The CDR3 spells CASSTDSGSSYEQYF. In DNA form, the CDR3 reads TGTGCCAGCAGCACGGATAGCGGGAGTTCCTACGAGCAGTACTTC.

The CDR3 DNA reads as TGTGCCAGCAGCTTGGAGGGGGGAGGGCTCTACGAGCAGTACTTC. Protein sequence: CASSLEGGGLYEQYF. V gene TRBV5-6 combines with J gene TRBJ2-7, with TRBD2 as a possible D gene (7 bases). Trimming stripped 0 bases from V and 3 bases from J, with 13 bases between. The CDR3 has 15 amino acids. Germline V gives CDR1 SGHDT, CDR2 YYEEEE.

CDR3 residues: CATSPSAAGGGEETQYF. The CDR3 nucleotides are TGTGCCACCAGCCCTTCCGCCGCGGGAGGGGGTGAAGAGACCCAGTACTTC. This sequence joins TRBV15 and TRBJ2-5; 9 bases agree with TRBD2. The junction had 13 bases not matched to a gene; V was cut back by 5 bases and J by 3 bases. Germline V lookup: CDR1 LNHNV, CDR2 YYDKDF (reference sequence). This CDR3 contains 17 residues.

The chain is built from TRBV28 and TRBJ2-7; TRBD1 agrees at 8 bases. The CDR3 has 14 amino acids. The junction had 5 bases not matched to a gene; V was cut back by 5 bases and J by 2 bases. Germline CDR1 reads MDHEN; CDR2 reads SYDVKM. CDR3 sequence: CASSPQGAPYEQYF. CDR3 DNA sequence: TGTGCCAGCAGTCCTCAGGGGGCCCCCTACGAGCAGTACTTC.

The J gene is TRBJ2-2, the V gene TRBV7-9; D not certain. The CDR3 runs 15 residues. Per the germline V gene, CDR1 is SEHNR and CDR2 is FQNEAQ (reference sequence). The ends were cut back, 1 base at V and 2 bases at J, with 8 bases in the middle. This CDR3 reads CASSLGRVNTGELFF. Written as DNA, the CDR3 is TGTGCCAGCAGCTTAGGAAGAGTTAACACCGGGGAGCTGTTTTTT. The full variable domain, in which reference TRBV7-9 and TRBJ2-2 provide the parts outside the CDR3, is DTGVSQNPRHKITKRGQNVTFRCDPISEHNRLYWYRQTLGQGPEFLTYFQNEAQLEKSRLLSDRFSAERPKGSFSTLEIQRTEQGDSAMYLCASSLGRVNTGELFFGEGSRLTVL.

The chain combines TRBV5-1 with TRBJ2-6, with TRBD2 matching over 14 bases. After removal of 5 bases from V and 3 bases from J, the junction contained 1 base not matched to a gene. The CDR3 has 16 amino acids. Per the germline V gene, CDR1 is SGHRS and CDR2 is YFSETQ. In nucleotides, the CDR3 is TGCGCCAGCAGGGGACTAGCGGGAGTTGGGGCCAACGTCCTGACTTTC. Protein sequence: CASRGLAGVGANVLTF.

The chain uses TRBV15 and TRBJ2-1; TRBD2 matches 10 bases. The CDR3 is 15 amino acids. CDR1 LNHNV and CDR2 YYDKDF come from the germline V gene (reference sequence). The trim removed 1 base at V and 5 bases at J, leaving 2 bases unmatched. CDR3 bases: TGTGCCACCAGCAGAGGGACTAGCGGAAACAATGAGCAGTTCTTC. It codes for CATSRGTSGNNEQFF.

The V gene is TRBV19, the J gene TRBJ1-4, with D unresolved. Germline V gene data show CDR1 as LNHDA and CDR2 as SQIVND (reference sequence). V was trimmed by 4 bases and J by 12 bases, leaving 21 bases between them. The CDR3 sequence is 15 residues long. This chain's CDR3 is CASSNYLHPGNQLFF. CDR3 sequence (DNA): TGTGCCAGTAGTAACTACCTTCACCCGGGAAATCAACTGTTTTTT.

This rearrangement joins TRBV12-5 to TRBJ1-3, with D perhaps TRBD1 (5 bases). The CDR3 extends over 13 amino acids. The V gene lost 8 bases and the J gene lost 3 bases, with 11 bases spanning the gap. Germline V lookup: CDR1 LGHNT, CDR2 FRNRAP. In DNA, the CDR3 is TGTGCTAGTATGGGGGGGAATGGAAACACCATATATTTT. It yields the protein CASMGGNGNTIYF.

The CDR3 here is CASSFPGQSGYTF. The CDR3 DNA follows: TGTGCCAGCAGCTTCCCAGGACAGTCTGGCTACACCTTC. The chain joins TRBV5-6 to TRBJ1-2; D possibly corresponds to TRBD1 (6 bases). Germline V gene lookup returns CDR1 SGHDT and CDR2 YYEEEE. This CDR3 has 13 residues. Trimming took 2 bases from V and 7 from J, leaving 12 bases between them.

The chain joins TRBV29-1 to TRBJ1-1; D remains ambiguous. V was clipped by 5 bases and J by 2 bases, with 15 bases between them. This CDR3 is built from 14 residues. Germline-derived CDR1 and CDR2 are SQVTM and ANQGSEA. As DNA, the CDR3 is TGCAGCGTTCATCGTGGAGGAGGAAACACTGAAGCTTTCTTT. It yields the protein CSVHRGGGNTEAFF.

This CDR3 is CASSPTHRTTGYTF. The CDR3 nucleotides read TGTGCCAGCAGCCCAACCCACAGGACTACTGGCTACACCTTC. This rearrangement joins TRBV7-3 to TRBJ1-2; possibly TRBD1 for D (5 bases). V lost 5 bases and J 7 bases, leaving 17 bases between the germline ends. Per germline, CDR1 SGHTA and CDR2 FQGTGA. This CDR3 comprises 14 residues.